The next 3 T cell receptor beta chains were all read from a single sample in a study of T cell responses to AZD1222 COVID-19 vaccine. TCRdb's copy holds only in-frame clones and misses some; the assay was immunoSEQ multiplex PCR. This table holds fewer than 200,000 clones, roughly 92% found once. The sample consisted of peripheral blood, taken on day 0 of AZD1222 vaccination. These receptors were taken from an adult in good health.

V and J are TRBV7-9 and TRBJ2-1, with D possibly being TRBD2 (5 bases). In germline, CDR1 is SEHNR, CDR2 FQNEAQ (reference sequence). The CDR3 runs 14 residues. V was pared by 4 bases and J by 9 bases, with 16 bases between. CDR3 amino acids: CASSSSLAGGEQFF. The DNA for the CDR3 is TGTGCCAGCAGCTCCTCCTTAGCAGGAGGTGAGCAGTTCTTC. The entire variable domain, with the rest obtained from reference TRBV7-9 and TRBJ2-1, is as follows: DTGVSQNPRHKITKRGQNVTFRCDPISEHNRLYWYRQTLGQGPEFLTYFQNEAQLEKSRLLSDRFSAERPKGSFSTLEIQRTEQGDSAMYLCASSSSLAGGEQFFGPGTRLTVL.

The CDR3 coding sequence is TGTGCCTGGGGGACAGGCTATAGCTATGGCTACACCTTC. Translated, it gives CAWGTGYSYGYTF. The chain is built from TRBV30 and TRBJ1-2; 8 bases fit TRBD1. The ends lost 5 bases at V and 4 bases at J; junction bases unmatched: 6. Per the germline V gene, CDR1 is GTSNPN and CDR2 is SVGIG (reference sequence). The length of the CDR3 is 13 residues.

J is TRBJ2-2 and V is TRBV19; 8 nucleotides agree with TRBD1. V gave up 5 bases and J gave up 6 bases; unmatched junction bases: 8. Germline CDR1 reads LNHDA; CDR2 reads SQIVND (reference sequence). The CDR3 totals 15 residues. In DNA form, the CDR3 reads TGTGCCAGTAGTGTGTGGACAGGGACTCCCGGGGAGCTGTTTTTT. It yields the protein CASSVWTGTPGELFF.